The clone carrying this T cell receptor (delta chain) appeared a few times. What it binds is unknown. This DNA's translation and the protein TCRdb lists, from a much larger clone, do not match at residue 10, likely due to a read error; the protein shown is translated from the DNA. Vgamma9/Vdelta2+ and Vdelta2-negative gammadelta T cells were flow-sorted from PBMC for bulk sequencing. The sample comes from a study of γδ T cells in repeated Plasmodium falciparum infection. TCRdb redid clone calling on the multiplex PCR reads using CATT. The sample shows some 50,000 delta-chain clones, less than 2% of them seen only once. Study-level results: In Vdelta2-negative, largely Vdelta1+, gammadelta repertoires, repeated controlled infections appeared to drive clonal selection waves.

Looked up from germline, CDR1 is TSWWSYY and CDR2 is QGS. V dropped 0 bases and J dropped 3 bases, with 11 bases sitting between them. The CDR3 spans 15 residues. The chain is built from TRDV1 and TRDJ1; D remains unclear. The sequence derives from a pool of human donors (malaria-infected and uninfected, not separated). The sequencing input was gamma-delta T cells from blood. The CDR3 loop reads CALGELRADADKLIF. As DNA, the CDR3 is TGTGCTCTTGGGGAACTTCGCGCGGACGCCGATAAACTCATCTTT.